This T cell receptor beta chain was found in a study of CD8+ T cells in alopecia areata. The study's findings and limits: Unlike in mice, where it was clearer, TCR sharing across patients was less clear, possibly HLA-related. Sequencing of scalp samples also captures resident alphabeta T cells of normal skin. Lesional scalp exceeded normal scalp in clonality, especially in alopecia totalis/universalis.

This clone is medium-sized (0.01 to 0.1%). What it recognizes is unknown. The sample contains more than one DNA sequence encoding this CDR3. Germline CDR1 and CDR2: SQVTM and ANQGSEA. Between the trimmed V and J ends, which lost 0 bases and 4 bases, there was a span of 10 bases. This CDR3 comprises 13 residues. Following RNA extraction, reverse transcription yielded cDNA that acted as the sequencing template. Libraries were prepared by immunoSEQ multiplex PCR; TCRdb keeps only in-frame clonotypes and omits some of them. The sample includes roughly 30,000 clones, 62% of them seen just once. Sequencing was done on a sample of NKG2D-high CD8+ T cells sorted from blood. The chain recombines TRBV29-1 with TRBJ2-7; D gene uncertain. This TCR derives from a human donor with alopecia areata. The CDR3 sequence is CSVEDRARYEQYF. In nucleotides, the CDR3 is TGCAGCGTTGAAGACCGCGCCCGATACGAGCAGTACTTC.